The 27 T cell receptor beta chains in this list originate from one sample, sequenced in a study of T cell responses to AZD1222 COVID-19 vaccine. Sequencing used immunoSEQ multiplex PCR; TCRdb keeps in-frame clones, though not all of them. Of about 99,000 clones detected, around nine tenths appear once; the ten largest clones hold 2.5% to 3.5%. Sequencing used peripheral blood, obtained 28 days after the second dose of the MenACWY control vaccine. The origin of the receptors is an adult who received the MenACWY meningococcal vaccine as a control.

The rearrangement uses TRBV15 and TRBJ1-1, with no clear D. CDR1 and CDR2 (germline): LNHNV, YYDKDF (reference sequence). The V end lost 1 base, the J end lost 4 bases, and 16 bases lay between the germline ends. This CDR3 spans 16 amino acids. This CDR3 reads CATSRGFAPQSTEAFF. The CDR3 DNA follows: TGTGCCACCAGCAGAGGATTCGCCCCCCAGAGCACTGAAGCTTTCTTT.

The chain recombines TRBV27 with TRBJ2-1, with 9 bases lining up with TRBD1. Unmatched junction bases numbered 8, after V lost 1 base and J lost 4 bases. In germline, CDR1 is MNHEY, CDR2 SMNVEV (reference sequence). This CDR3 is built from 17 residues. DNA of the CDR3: TGTGCCAGCAGTTTATGGGAAACAGGGGGCACGTACAATGAGCAGTTCTTC. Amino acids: CASSLWETGGTYNEQFF.

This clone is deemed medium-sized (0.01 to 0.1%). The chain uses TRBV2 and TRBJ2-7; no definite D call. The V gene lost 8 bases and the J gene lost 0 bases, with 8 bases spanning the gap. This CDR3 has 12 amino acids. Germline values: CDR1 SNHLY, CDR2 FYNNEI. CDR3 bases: TGTGCCAGCTCGTTTTCCTCCTACGAGCAGTACTTC. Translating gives CASSFSSYEQYF. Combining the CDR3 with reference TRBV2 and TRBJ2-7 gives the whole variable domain EPEVTQTPSHQVTQMGQEVILRCVPISNHLYFYWYRQILGQKVEFLVSFYNNEISEKSEIFDDQFSVERPDGSNFTLKIRSTKLEDSAMYFCASSFSSYEQYFGPGTRLTVT.

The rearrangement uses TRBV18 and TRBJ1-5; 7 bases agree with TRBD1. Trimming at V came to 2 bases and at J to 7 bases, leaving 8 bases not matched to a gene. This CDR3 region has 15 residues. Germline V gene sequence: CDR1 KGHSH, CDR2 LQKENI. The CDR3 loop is CASSPSTGATQPQHF. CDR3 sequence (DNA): TGTGCCAGCTCACCAAGCACAGGGGCAACCCAGCCCCAGCATTTT. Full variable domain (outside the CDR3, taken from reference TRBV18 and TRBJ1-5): NAGVMQNPRHLVRRRGQEARLRCSPMKGHSHVYWYRQLPEEGLKFMVYLQKENIIDESGMPKERFSAEFPKEGPSILRIQQVVRGDSAAYFCASSPSTGATQPQHFGDGTRLSIL.

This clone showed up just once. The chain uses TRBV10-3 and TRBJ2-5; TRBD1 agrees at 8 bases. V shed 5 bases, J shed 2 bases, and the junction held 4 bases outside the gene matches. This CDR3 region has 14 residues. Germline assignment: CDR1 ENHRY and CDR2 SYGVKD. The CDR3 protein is CAISPDRAQETQYF. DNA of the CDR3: TGTGCCATCAGTCCGGACAGGGCGCAAGAGACCCAGTACTTC.

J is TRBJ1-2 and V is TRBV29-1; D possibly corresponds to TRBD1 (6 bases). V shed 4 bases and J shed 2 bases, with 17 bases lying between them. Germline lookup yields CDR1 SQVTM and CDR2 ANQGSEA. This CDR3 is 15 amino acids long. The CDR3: CSVGGPQQGNYGYTF. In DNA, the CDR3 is TGCAGCGTTGGGGGGCCTCAACAGGGAAACTATGGCTACACCTTC. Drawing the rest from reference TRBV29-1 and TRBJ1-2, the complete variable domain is SAVISQKPSRDICQRGTSLTIQCQVDSQVTMMFWYRQQPGQSLTLIATANQGSEATYESGFVIDKFPISRPNLTFSTLTVSNMSPEDSSIYLCSVGGPQQGNYGYTFGSGTRLTVV.

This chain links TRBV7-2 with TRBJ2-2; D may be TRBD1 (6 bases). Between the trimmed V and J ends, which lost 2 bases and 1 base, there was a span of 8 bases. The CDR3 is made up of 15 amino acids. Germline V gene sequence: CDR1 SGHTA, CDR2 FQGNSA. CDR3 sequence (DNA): TGTGCCAGCAGCTTATGGGGGCAGAACACCGGGGAGCTGTTTTTT. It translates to CASSLWGQNTGELFF.

The DNA for the CDR3 is TGTGCCAGCAGTTACTCCGGCCATAGCAATCAGCCCCAGCATTTT. This codes for CASSYSGHSNQPQHF. The J gene is TRBJ1-5, the V gene TRBV6-2 or TRBV6-3, with D hard to call. There are 15 residues in the CDR3. CDR1 and CDR2 from the germline V gene are MNHEY and SVGEGT. V lost 0 bases and J 0 bases, leaving 6 bases between the germline ends.

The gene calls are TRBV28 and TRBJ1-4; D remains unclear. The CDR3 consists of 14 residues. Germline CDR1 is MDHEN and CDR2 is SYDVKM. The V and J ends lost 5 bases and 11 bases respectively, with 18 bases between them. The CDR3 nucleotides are TGTGCCAGCAGTCCCCGGACGGAACTCCCCAAACTGTTTTTT. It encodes CASSPRTELPKLFF. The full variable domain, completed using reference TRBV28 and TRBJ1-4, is DVKVTQSSRYLVKRTGEKVFLECVQDMDHENMFWYRQDPGLGLRLIYFSYDVKMKEKGDIPEGYSVSREKKERFSLILESASTNQTSMYLCASSPRTELPKLFFGSGTQLSVL.

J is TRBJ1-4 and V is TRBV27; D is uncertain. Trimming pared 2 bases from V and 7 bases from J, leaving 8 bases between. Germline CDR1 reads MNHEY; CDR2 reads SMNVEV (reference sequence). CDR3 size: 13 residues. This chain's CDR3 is CASSLMRSEKLFF. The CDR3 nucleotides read TGTGCCAGCAGTTTAATGCGGTCTGAAAAACTGTTTTTT.

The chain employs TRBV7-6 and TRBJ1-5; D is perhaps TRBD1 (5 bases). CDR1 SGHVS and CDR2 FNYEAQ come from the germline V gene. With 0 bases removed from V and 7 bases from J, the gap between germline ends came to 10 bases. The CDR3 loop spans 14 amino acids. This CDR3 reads CASSLAGDGQPQHF. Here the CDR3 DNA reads TGTGCCAGCAGCTTAGCGGGGGACGGACAGCCCCAGCATTTT. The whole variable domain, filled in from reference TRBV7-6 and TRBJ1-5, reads GAGVSQSPRYKVTKRGQDVALRCDPISGHVSLYWYRQALGQGPEFLTYFNYEAQQDKSGLPNDRFSAERPEGSISTLTIQRTEQRDSAMYRCASSLAGDGQPQHFGDGTRLSIL.

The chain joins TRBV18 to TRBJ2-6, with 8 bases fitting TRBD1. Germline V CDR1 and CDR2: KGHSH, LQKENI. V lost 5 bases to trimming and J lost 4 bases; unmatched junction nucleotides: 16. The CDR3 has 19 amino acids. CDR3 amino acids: CASSVPSITGGRGANVLTF. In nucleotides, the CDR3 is TGTGCCAGCTCAGTACCATCGATCACAGGGGGTCGAGGGGCCAACGTCCTGACTTTC.

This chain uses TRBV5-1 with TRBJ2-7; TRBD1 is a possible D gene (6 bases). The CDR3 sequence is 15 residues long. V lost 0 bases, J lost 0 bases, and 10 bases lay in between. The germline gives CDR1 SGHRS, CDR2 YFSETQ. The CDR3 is CASSLGDRNSYEQYF. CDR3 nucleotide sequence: TGCGCCAGCAGCTTGGGAGACAGGAACTCCTACGAGCAGTACTTC.

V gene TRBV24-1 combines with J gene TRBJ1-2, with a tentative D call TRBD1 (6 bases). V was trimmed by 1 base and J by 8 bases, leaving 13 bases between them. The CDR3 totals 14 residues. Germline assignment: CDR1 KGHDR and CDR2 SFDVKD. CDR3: CATSDFRGLSGYTF. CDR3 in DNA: TGTGCCACCAGTGATTTCCGGGGGCTGTCAGGCTACACCTTC.

The CDR3 nucleotides read TGTGCCAGCAGTTACGTAGCGGGGGGCCCTACCCCCACAGATACGCAGTATTTT. Translating it yields CASSYVAGGPTPTDTQYF. The chain is built from TRBV6-2 or TRBV6-3 and TRBJ2-3; 10 nucleotides match TRBD2. V lost 2 bases, J lost 2 bases, and 10 bases stayed unmatched. The germline CDR1 and CDR2 sequences are MNHEY and SVGEGT. CDR3 size: 18 residues.

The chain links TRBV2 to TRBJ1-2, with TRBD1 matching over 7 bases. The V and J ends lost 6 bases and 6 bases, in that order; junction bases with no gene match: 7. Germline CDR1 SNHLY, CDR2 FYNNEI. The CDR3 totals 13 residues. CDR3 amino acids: CASRITGVDGYTF. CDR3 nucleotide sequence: TGTGCCAGCAGAATCACAGGGGTTGATGGCTACACCTTC. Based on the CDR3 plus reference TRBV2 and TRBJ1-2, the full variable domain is EPEVTQTPSHQVTQMGQEVILRCVPISNHLYFYWYRQILGQKVEFLVSFYNNEISEKSEIFDDQFSVERPDGSNFTLKIRSTKLEDSAMYFCASRITGVDGYTFGSGTRLTVV.

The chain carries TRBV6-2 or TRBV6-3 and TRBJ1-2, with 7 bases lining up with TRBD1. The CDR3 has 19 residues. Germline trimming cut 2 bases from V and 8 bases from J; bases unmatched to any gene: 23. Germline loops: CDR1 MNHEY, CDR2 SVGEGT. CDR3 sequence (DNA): TGTGCCAGCAGTTACACCCCCCGGGACAGAGGGTCCCTCTTGGGAGGCTACACCTTC. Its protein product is CASSYTPRDRGSLLGGYTF.

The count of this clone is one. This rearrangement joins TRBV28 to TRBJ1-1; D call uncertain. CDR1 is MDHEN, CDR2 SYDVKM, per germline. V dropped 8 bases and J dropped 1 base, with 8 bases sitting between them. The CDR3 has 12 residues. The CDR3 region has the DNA TGTGCCAGCTGGTATCGGAACACTGAAGCTTTCTTT. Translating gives CASWYRNTEAFF.

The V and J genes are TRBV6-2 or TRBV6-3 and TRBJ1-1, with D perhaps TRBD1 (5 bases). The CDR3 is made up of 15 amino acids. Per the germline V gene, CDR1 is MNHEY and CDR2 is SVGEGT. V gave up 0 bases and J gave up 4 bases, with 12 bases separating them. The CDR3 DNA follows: TGTGCCAGCAGTTACTCACGTCAGGGAGGCACTGAAGCTTTCTTT. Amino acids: CASSYSRQGGTEAFF.

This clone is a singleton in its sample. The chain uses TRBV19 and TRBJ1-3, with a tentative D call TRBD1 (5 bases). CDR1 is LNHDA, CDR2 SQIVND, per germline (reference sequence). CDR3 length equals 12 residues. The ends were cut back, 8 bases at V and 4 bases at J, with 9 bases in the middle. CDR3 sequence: CASEGSGNTIYF. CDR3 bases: TGTGCCAGTGAGGGGTCAGGAAACACCATATATTTT.

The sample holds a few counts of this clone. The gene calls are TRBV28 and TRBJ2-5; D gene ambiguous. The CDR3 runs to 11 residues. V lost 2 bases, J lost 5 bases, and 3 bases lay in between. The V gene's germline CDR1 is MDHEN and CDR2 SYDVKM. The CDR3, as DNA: TGTGCCAGCAGTTTACAGGAGACCCAGTACTTC. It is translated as CASSLQETQYF.

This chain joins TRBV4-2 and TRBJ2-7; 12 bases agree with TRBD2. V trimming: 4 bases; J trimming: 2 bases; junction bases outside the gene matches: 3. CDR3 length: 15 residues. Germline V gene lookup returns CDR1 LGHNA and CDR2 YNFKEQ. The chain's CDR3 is CASSLRTSGAYEQYF. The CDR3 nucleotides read TGTGCCAGCAGCCTTAGGACTAGCGGGGCCTACGAGCAGTACTTC.

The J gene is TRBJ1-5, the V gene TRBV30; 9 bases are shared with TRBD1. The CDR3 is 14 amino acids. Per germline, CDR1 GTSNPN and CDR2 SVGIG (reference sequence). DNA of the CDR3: TGTGCTTCCTCGGACAGGGGAAGCGATCAGCCCCAGCATTTT. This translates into CASSDRGSDQPQHF.

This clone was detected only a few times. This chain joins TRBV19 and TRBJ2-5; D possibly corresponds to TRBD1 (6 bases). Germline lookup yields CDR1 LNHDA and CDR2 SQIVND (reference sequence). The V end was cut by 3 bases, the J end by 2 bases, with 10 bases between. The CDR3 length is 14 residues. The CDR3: CASSIRDRQETQYF. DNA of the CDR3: TGTGCCAGTAGTATTCGTGACAGGCAAGAGACCCAGTACTTC.

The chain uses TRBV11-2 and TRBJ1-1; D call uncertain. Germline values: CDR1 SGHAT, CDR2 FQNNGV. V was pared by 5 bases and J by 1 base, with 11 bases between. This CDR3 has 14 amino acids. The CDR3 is CASSTRTGNTEAFF. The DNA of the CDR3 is TGTGCCAGCAGCACACGGACGGGGAACACTGAAGCTTTCTTT.

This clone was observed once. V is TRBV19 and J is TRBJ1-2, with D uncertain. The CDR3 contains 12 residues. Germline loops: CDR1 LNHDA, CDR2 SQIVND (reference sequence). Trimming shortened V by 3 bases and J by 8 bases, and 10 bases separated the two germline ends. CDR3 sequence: CASSIRSGGYTF. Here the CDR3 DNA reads TGTGCCAGTAGTATCCGTTCCGGGGGCTACACCTTC.

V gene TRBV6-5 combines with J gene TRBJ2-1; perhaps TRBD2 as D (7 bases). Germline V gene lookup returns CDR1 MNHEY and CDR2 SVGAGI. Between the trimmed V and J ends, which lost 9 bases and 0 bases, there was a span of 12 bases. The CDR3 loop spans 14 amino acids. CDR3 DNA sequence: TGTGCCAGTAGAAGGGGGGGCTCCTACAATGAGCAGTTCTTC. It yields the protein CASRRGGSYNEQFF.